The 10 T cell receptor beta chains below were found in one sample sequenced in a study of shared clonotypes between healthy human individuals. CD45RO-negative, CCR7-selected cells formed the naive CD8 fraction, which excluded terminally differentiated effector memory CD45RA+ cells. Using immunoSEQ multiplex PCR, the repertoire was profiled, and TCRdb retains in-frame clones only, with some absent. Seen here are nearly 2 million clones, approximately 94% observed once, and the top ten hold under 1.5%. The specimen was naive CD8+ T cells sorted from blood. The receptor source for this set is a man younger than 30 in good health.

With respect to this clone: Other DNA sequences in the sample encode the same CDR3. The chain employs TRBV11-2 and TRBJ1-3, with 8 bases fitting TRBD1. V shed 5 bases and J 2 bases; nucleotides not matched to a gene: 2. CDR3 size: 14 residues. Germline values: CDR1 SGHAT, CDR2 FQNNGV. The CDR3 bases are TGTGCCAGCAGCCTGACAGGGGCTGGAAACACCATATATTTT. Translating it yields CASSLTGAGNTIYF.

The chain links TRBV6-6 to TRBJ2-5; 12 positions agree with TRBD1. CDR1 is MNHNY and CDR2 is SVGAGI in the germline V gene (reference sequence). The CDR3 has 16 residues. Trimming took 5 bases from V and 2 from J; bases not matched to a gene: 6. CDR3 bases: TGTGCCAGCAGTACAGGGGACAGGGGGCTTCAAGAGACCCAGTACTTC. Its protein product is CASSTGDRGLQETQYF.

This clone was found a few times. CDR3 nucleotides: TGCGCCAGCAGTGAGTCGATGGGACAGTATAATTCACCCCTCCACTTT. Translated, it gives CASSESMGQYNSPLHF. The genes are TRBV10-2 and TRBJ1-6, with TRBD1 matching over 7 bases. This CDR3 comprises 16 residues. The germline V gene has CDR1 WSHSY and CDR2 SAAADI. With 0 bases clipped from V and 4 bases from J, the junction kept 3 bases outside the gene matches.

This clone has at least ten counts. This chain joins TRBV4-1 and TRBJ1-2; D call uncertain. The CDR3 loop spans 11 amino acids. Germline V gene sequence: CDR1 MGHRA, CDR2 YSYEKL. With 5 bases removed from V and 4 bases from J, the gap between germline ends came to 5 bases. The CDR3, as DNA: TGCGCCAGCAGCGACGGCTATGGCTACACCTTC. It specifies CASSDGYGYTF.

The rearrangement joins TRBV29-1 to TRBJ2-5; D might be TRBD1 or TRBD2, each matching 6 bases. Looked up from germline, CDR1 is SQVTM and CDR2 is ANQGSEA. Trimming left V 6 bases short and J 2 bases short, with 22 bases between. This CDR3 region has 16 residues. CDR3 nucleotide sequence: TGCAGCGTGAGACCGTGGGGGCCCGGAGGGCAAGAGACCCAGTACTTC. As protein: CSVRPWGPGGQETQYF.

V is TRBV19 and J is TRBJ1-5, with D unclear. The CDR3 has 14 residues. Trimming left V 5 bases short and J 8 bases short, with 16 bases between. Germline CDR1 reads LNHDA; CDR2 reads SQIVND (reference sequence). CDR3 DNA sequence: TGTGCCAGTAGTGCCTGGAGGGCAGGAGAGCCCCAGCATTTT. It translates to CASSAWRAGEPQHF. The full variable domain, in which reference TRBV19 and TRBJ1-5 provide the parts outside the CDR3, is DGGITQSPKYLFRKEGQNVTLSCEQNLNHDAMYWYRQDPGQGLRLIYYSQIVNDFQKGDIAEGYSVSREKKESFPLTVTSAQKNPTAFYLCASSAWRAGEPQHFGDGTRLSIL.

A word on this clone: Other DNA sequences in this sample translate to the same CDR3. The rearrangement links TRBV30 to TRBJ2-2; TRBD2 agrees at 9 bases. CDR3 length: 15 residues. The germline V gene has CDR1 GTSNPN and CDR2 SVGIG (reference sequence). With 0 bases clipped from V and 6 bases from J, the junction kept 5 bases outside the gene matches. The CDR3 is CAWSVGSGRPGELFF. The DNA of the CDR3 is TGTGCCTGGAGTGTAGGTAGCGGGAGACCCGGGGAGCTGTTTTTT. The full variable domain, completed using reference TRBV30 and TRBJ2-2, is SQTIHQWPATLVQPVGSPLSLECTVEGTSNPNLYWYRQAAGRGLQLLFYSVGIGQISSEVPQNLSASRPQDRQFILSSKKLLLSDSGFYLCAWSVGSGRPGELFFGEGSRLTVL.

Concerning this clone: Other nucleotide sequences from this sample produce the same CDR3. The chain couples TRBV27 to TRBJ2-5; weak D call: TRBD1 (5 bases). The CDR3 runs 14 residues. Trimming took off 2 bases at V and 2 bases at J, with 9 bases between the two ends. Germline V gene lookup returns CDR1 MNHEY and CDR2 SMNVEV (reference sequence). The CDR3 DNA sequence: TGTGCCAGCAGTTTAATAGGGGCACAAGAGACCCAGTACTTC. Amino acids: CASSLIGAQETQYF.

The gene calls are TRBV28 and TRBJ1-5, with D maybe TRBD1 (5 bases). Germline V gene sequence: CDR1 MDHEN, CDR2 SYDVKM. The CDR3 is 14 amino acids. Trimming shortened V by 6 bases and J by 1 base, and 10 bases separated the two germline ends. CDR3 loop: CASRDGGSNQPQHF. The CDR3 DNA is TGTGCCAGCAGGGATGGGGGGAGCAATCAGCCCCAGCATTTT.

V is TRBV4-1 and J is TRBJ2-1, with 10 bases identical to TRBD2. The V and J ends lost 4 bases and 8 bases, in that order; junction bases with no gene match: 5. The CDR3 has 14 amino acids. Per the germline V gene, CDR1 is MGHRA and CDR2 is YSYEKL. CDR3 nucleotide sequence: TGCGCCAGCAGCCTCGAAGCGGGGGGGGATGAGCAGTTCTTC. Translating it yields CASSLEAGGDEQFF.